A selection of T cell receptor beta chains follows, all from one sample in a study of shared T cell receptors in the human thymus. Profiling relied on immunoSEQ multiplex PCR, and the TCRdb table lists in-frame clones only, not all of them. The repertoire holds roughly 710,000 clones, with 70% to 90% as singletons. The same data also contributed to another study, on human thymus T cells.

Sequencing was done on a sample of thymocytes. These receptors came from a girl under three years old with a congenital heart defect. The CDR3 runs from the conserved cysteine through the conserved F or W. The D gene is left open where the match is weak. Size is omitted from some rows. Given values are once, few, many or a class for expanded clones.

CDR3 DNA	CDR3 protein	V gene	D gene	clone size	J gene
TGCAGCGTTGGGAGAGTAAGTGGCTACACCTTC	CSVGRVSGYTF	TRBV29-1	.	.	TRBJ1-2
TGTGCCAGCAGTGAATCCGGGACAAGGAACACTGAAGCTTTCTTT	CASSESGTRNTEAFF	TRBV6-4	.	.	TRBJ1-1
TGCGCCAGCAGCTTGTATAACAGGGAATCAAGTGGGGCCAACGTCCTGACTTTC	CASSLYNRESSGANVLTF	TRBV5-1	.	.	TRBJ2-6
TGTGCCAGCAGACCAGGGGGTAAGAACTATGGCTACACCTTC	CASRPGGKNYGYTF	TRBV2	TRBD1	.	TRBJ1-2
TGTGCCAGTAGTAGTTCTAGCGGGGGGTGGGATACGCAGTATTTT	CASSSSSGGWDTQYF	TRBV19	TRBD2	.	TRBJ2-3
TGTGCCAGCAGCCTAAGAGCTGAGCAGGGTGTAAGGTATGGCTACACCTTC	CASSLRAEQGVRYGYTF	TRBV7-2	.	.	TRBJ1-2
TGTGCCAGCAGTGATAAAATCGGAGGTGGCACTGAAGCTTTCTTT	CASSDKIGGGTEAFF	TRBV25-1	.	.	TRBJ1-1
TGTGCCAGCAGCTTAGAAGCCCGACAGGGACCCTACGAGCAGTACTTC	CASSLEARQGPYEQYF	TRBV7-6	TRBD1	.	TRBJ2-7
TGCAGCGTTGAAGGTACCTACGAGCAGTACTTC	CSVEGTYEQYF	TRBV29-1	.	.	TRBJ2-7
TGTGCCAGCAGTTTAGGCAGGCTGCACTCCTACAATGAGCAGTTCTTC	CASSLGRLHSYNEQFF	TRBV27	.	once	TRBJ2-1
TGCGCCATCCGATATCCAGGGGGCTTGGTCAAAAACATTCAGTACTTC	CAIRYPGGLVKNIQYF	TRBV10-1	TRBD1	.	TRBJ2-4
TGTGCCAGCAGCTTGGCCGGCAGGGAAGGCCCCAGACATACGCAGTATTTT	CASSLAGREGPRHTQYF	TRBV5-8	.	.	TRBJ2-3
TGTGCCAGCAGTTCGGGGGGCCCCCCATACAATGAGCAGTTCTTC	CASSSGGPPYNEQFF	TRBV27	.	once	TRBJ2-1
TGTGCCAGCAAAAACAGCTCCTACAATGAGCAGTTCTTC	CASKNSSYNEQFF	TRBV5-8	.	.	TRBJ2-1
TGTGCCAGTAGTATAGCCGTAGGGGTGGATCAGCCCCAGCATTTT	CASSIAVGVDQPQHF	TRBV19	.	.	TRBJ1-5
TGTGCCAGCGGAAGGGACAGGGGAAGTGAAAAACTGTTTTTT	CASGRDRGSEKLFF	TRBV7-9	TRBD1	.	TRBJ1-4
TGTGCCAGCAGCCAGGGGGCCGGGGAGCTGTTTTTT	CASSQGAGELFF	TRBV5-4	TRBD1	.	TRBJ2-2
TGTGCCAGCTCACCCAACCTAACCGGGACAGGGGGAGATGACTACGAGCAGTACTTC	CASSPNLTGTGGDDYEQYF	TRBV18	TRBD1	.	TRBJ2-7
TGTGCCAGCAGTTACTCCGGGTCTCAGCCCCAGCATTTT	CASSYSGSQPQHF	TRBV6-6	.	.	TRBJ1-5
TGTGCCAGCAGCGTAGCTGAGACAGGGTTAGATGAGCAGTTCTTC	CASSVAETGLDEQFF	TRBV9	TRBD1	once	TRBJ2-1
TGCAGCGTTGAATTGCAGACTACAGAGTCTGGAAACACCATATATTTT	CSVELQTTESGNTIYF	TRBV29-1	.	.	TRBJ1-3
TGTGCCAGCAGTTTGGGACAGGGGCTATCCTACGAGCAGTACTTC	CASSLGQGLSYEQYF	TRBV27	TRBD1	.	TRBJ2-7
TGTGCCAGCAGCCACGGAGCCGACAGGGTAATCAATGAGCAGTTCTTC	CASSHGADRVINEQFF	TRBV4-2	TRBD1	.	TRBJ2-1
TGTGCCAGCAGCTTAGCCCCTAGCGGGGGGGCCTGGGGGTACAATGAGCAGTTCTTC	CASSLAPSGGAWGYNEQFF	TRBV7-2	TRBD2	.	TRBJ2-1
TGTGCCAGCAGTTCCTTATTCCTCGGGGGGCCAGGGGAGTATTTT	CASSSLFLGGPGEYF	TRBV6-5	.	.	TRBJ2-3
TGTGCCAGCAGCTTGGGGGACAACCCAGGAGCCGGGGAGCTGTTTTTT	CASSLGDNPGAGELFF	TRBV7-2	.	.	TRBJ2-2
TGTGCCAGCAGTCTATCCTGCGGCACAGATACGCAGTATTTT	CASSLSCGTDTQYF	TRBV6-5	.	.	TRBJ2-3
TGTGCCAGCAGCAACCGGGATAACAATGAGCAGTTCTTC	CASSNRDNNEQFF	TRBV7-6	.	.	TRBJ2-1
TGTGCCAGCAGCTCGAGGGACAAACTATCACCCCTCCACTTT	CASSSRDKLSPLHF	TRBV7-6	.	.	TRBJ1-6
TGTGCCAGCAGTGACCATGACAGGGGGCGAGGAAAACTGTTTTTT	CASSDHDRGRGKLFF	TRBV6-4	TRBD1	.	TRBJ1-4
TGTGCCAGCAGCTTCTCGGATCTTCGGGGTAACTATGGCTACACCTTC	CASSFSDLRGNYGYTF	TRBV5-6	.	.	TRBJ1-2
TGTGCCAGCAGCTTAAGAGCGGGGGGGCACCCAGATACGCAGTATTTT	CASSLRAGGHPDTQYF	TRBV7-2	TRBD2	few	TRBJ2-3
TGTGCCAGCAGTTATAATCGGGGGGGCCACGAGCAGTACTTC	CASSYNRGGHEQYF	TRBV6-5	TRBD2	.	TRBJ2-7
TGCGCCAGCAGCCAAGGGTCAGGTCACGGAGAGACCCAGTACTTC	CASSQGSGHGETQYF	TRBV4-3	.	few	TRBJ2-5
TGTGCCAGCGGGCCTAGCGGGGGCGGGGAGACCCAGTACTTC	CASGPSGGGETQYF	TRBV6-5	TRBD2	few	TRBJ2-5